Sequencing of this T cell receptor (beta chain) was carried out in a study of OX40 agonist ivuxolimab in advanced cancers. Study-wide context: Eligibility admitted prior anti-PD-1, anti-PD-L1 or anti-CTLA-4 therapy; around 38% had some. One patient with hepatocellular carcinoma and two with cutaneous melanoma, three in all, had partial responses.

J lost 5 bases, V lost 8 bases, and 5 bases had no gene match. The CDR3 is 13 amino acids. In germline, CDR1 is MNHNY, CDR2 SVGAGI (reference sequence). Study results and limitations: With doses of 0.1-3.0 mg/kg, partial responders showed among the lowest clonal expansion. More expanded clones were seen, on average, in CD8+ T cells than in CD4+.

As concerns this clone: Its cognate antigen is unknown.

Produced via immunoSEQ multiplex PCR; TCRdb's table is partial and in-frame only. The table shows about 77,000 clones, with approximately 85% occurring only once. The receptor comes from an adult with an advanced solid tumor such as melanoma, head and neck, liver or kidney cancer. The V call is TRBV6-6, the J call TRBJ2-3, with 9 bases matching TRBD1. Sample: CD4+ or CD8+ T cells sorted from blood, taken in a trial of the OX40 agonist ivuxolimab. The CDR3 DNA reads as TGTGCCAGCCGGGACAGGGTCTTAGATACGCAGTATTTT. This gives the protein CASRDRVLDTQYF.